This TCR beta chain was recorded in a study of post-analysis software for immune sequencing data. Background on the study: Clinical courses comprised relapsing-remitting, secondary progressive and progressive-relapsing multiple sclerosis. Study outcomes and limitations: The five TRBV segments detected at higher frequency in patients than in controls included TRBV5-6, TRBV5-1 and TRBV20-1.

As to this clonotype: No antigen is known for it.

The CDR3 has 12 amino acids. The ends were cut back, 5 bases at V and 13 bases at J, with 15 bases in the middle. Germline assignment: CDR1 MNHEY and CDR2 SVGAGI. Unique molecular identifiers tagged the TCR beta cDNA libraries. TCRdb re-derived calls from the PCR reads in MiXCR, one entry per CDR3 protein. This repertoire shows about 430,000 distinct CDR3 sequences, over 30% found once; its top ten account for less than 8%. The chain carries TRBV6-5 and TRBJ2-4, with a tentative D call TRBD2 (7 bases). Material: blood. The TCR was taken from a girl aged 2 to 9 with multiple sclerosis. The CDR3 DNA follows: TGTGCCAGCAGTACAGGGAGGGAGGAGCAGTACTTC. This codes for CASSTGREEQYF.